The entry below describes one T cell receptor (beta chain). Its matching antigen is unknown. Germline CDR1 GTSNPN, CDR2 SVGIG (reference sequence). CDR3 length equals 11 residues. V was pared by 1 base and J by 6 bases, with 7 bases between. The Oncomine TCR Beta short-read assay was what sequenced the DNA obtained from cultured CD4+ T cells. From cultured CD4+ T cells, genomic DNA was extracted. A single record per CDR3 protein comes from TCRdb applying MiXCR to the PCR reads. The sample yields roughly 10,000 distinct CDR3 sequences, 25% to 30% seen once. This entry belongs to a study of vaccination and CD4 T cells after COVID-19. Specified treatment: approximately 9-day PBMC culture with coronavirus spike peptide pools or control peptides (ViraFEST assay). It was before the COVID-19 pandemic (2011-2018) that the unexposed donor's CD4+ T cells were collected. CD4+ T cells from unexposed donors were probed, cells permitting, with SARS-CoV-2 S/N and four cold-coronavirus spikes.

This receptor was obtained from a human donor in good health. This chain joins TRBV30 and TRBJ2-7, with a weak D call TRBD2 (5 bases). The sequencing sample was made of CD4+ T cells from blood, cultured in vitro. This chain's CDR3 is CAWSAGIEQYF. DNA for the CDR3: TGTGCCTGGAGTGCCGGGATCGAGCAGTACTTC.